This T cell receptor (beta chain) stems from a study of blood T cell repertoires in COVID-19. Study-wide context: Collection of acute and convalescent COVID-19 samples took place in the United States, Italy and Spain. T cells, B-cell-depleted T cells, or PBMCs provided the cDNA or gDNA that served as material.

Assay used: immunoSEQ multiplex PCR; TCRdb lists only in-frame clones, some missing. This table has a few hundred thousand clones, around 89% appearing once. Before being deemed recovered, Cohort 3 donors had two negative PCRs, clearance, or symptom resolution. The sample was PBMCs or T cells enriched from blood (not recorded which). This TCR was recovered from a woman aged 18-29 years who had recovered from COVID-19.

CDR3 in DNA: TGTGCCAGCAGTGCGGGCCGAGGCTACACCTTC. Translating it yields CASSAGRGYTF. This chain uses TRBV27 with TRBJ1-2; D gene uncertain. The ends were cut back, 5 bases at V and 8 bases at J, with 9 bases in the middle. CDR3 length equals 11 residues. Germline values: CDR1 MNHEY, CDR2 SMNVEV (reference sequence).